This TCR beta chain comes out of a study of cytomegalovirus exposure and HLA in healthy donors (dated by TCRdb to the late 2010s). Background on the whole study: According to a later analysis, one platform produced both the 110 or so validation repertoires and the 700 or so repertoires of the first cohort. The study aimed to test whether cataloging public T cell receptors could reveal signatures of past pathogen exposure. Besides the first cohort of roughly 700 subjects, a separate validation cohort made up of 120 different subjects was used. High-throughput TCR immunosequencing, statistical association of individual TCRs with disease status, and machine learning were combined to predict cytomegalovirus infection status.

The donors were included in the validation cohort of approximately 130 subjects, a group kept apart from the approximately 670-subject first cohort. The CDR3 spans 14 residues, from the cysteine through the phenylalanine. Kept here is only the CDR3 DNA, which spans 42 bases and is read in frame from base 1. The junction shows trimming of 7 bases on V and 3 bases on J, and the gene matches do not reach 5 bases of it. According to the germline V gene, CDR1 reads WSHSY and CDR2 reads SAAADI. Turning to this clone: Its specific antigen is unknown. No much larger clone exists at a distance of one base, and base qualities are not known.

Broader findings and caveats from the paper: According to the authors, the approach could potentially be generalized to other disease states and immunological phenotypes. A later analysis found that TCRs clustered in the first cohort also tended to co-occur in the 130 or so validation repertoires, with about 94% of cluster scores above 0. In the study, around 160 TCR beta chains were listed as associated with cytomegalovirus. A later analysis had no HLA typing for the validation cohort, so co-occurrence there was scored across all 120 or so repertoires. The classifier was reported to diagnose cytomegalovirus status with high specificity and sensitivity in both the original and validation cohorts. Across donors, most TCR sequences were observed very rarely, whereas some public TCRs were present in many individuals. In vitro tests confirmed that a few of the cytomegalovirus-associated TCR beta chains recognize cytomegalovirus antigens.

Libraries came from the immunoSEQ multiplex PCR assay. Per the source publication's procedure: A statistical classification framework was built for diagnosing cytomegalovirus status from the catalog of TCR beta chain sequences. This immuneACCESS table, as held by TCRdb, lists in-frame sequences with V and J called but not all clones. Of the missing ones, under half trace to an unresolved V gene in checked studies; the others have no known cause. From that table come the V and J calls and clone size; the DNA was used to work out D and trimming. Counted in this sample were about 270,000 clones; 65% to 90% of them appeared once. 0.9% to 1.1% of the sample is taken by the ten largest.

The sequence came from a young woman in good health and CMV-seronegative. The sequenced sample consisted of PBMCs. This chain joins TRBV10-2 to TRBJ2-3; 9 nucleotides in the junction match TRBD2. This receptor has the CDR3 CASKGRGGTDTQYF. Read as DNA, the sequence is TGCGCCAGCAAAGGGCGGGGGGGGACAGATACGCAGTATTTT.